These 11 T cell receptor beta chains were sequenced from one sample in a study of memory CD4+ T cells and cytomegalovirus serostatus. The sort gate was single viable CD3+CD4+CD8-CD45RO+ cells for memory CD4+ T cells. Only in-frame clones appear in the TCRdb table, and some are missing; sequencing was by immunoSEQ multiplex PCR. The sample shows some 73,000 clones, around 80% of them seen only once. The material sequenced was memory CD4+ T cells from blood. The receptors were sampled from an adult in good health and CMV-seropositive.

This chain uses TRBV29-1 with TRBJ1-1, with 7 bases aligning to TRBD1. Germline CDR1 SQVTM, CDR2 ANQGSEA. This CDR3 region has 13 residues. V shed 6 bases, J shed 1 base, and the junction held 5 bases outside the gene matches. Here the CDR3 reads CSVAHRGNTEAFF. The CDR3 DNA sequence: TGCAGCGTCGCTCACAGGGGGAACACTGAAGCTTTCTTT. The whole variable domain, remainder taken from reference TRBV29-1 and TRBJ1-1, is SAVISQKPSRDICQRGTSLTIQCQVDSQVTMMFWYRQQPGQSLTLIATANQGSEATYESGFVIDKFPISRPNLTFSTLTVSNMSPEDSSIYLCSVAHRGNTEAFFGQGTRLTVV.

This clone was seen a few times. The DNA of the CDR3 is TGTGCCAGCAGCCCTGGACAGAGCTATGGCTACACCTTC. Translating gives CASSPGQSYGYTF. V usage is TRBV9 and J usage is TRBJ1-2; perhaps TRBD1 as D (6 bases). Germline V gives CDR1 SGDLS, CDR2 YYNGEE. The CDR3 spans 13 residues. V was pared by 4 bases and J by 4 bases, with 11 bases between.

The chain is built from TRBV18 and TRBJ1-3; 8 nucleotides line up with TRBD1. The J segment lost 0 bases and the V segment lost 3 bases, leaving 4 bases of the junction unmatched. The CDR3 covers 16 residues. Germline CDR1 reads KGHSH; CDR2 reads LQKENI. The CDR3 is CASSPQGAYSGNTIYF. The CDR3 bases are TGTGCCAGCTCACCCCAGGGGGCCTACTCTGGAAACACCATATATTTT.

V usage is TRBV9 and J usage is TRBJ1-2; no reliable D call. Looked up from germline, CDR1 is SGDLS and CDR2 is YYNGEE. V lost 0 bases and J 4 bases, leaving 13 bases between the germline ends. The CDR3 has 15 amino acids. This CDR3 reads CASSVGSPALYGYTF. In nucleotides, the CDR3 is TGTGCCAGCAGCGTAGGTAGTCCGGCGCTCTATGGCTACACCTTC.

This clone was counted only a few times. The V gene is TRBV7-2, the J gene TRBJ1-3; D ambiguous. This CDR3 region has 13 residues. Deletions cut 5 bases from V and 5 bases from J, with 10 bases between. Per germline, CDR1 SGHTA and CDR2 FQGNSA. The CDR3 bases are TGTGCCAGCAGCCCCAACCCAAGAAACACCATATATTTT. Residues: CASSPNPRNTIYF.

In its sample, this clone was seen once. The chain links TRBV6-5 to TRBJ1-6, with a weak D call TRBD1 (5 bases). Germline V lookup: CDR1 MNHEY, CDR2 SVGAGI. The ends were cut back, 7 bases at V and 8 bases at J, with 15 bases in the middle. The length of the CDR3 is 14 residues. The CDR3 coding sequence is TGTGCCAGCACCCCCCGGTTGGGGGATTCACCCCTCCACTTT. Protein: CASTPRLGDSPLHF.

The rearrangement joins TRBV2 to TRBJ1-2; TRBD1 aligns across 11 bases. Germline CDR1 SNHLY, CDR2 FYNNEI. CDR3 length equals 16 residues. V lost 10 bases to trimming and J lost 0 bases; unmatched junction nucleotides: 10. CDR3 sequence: CATTGGTGGTNYGYTF. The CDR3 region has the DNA TGTGCCACTACGGGGGGGACAGGGGGTACTAACTATGGCTACACCTTC.

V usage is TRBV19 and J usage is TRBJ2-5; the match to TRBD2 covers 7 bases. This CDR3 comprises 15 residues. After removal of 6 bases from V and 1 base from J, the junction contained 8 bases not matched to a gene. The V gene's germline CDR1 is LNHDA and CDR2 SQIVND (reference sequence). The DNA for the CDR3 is TGTGCCAGTAGGGGCCGGGGGGTCTCCCAAGAGACCCAGTACTTC. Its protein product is CASRGRGVSQETQYF.

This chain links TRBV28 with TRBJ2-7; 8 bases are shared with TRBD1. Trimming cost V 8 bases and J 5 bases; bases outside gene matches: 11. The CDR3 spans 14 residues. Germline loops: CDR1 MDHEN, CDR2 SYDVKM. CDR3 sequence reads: CASGLADRVHEQYF. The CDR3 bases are TGTGCCAGCGGCCTGGCGGACAGGGTCCACGAGCAGTACTTC. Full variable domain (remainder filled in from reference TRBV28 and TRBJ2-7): DVKVTQSSRYLVKRTGEKVFLECVQDMDHENMFWYRQDPGLGLRLIYFSYDVKMKEKGDIPEGYSVSREKKERFSLILESASTNQTSMYLCASGLADRVHEQYFGPGTRLTVT.

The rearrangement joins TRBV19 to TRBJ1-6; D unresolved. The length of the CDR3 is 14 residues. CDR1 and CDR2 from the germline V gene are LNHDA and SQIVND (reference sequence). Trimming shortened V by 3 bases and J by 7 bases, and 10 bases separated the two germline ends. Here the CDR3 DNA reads TGTGCCAGTAGTATGTTTCACCAAAATTCACCCCTCCACTTT. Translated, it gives CASSMFHQNSPLHF.

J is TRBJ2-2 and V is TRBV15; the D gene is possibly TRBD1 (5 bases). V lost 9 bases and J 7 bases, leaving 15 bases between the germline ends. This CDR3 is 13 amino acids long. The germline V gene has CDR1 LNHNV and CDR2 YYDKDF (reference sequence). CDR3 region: CATDAGFGGELFF. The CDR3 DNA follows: TGTGCCACAGACGCAGGGTTTGGCGGGGAGCTGTTTTTT.